The rows below give T cell receptor beta chains drawn from one sample of a study of identical twins. TCRdb itself ran the 5' RACE reads through MiXCR, one entry per CDR3 protein. The repertoire includes about 530,000 distinct CDR3 sequences, more than 20% of them detected once, and approximately 0.52% sits in the top ten. The same sample was also studied in work on yellow fever vaccine responses in identical twins.

The sample comprised CD4+ T cells sorted from blood. The receptors come from a woman aged 18-29 years in good health. The CDR3 runs from the conserved cysteine through the conserved F or W. D genes are given only for firm matches. Not every row has a clone size; where given, it reads once, few, many or a size class.

>.|TRBV11-1|18|TRBJ2-5|.
TGTGCCAGCAGCCCCAGGGGGGCGGGAACCACCCACGGGGAGACCCAGTACTTC
CASSPRGAGTTHGETQYF
>TRBD1|TRBV3-1|17|TRBJ1-2|few
TGTGCCAGCAGCCACAGACACTTGGCAGGGGGTAGTTATGGCTACACCTTC
CASSHRHLAGGSYGYTF
>.|TRBV20-1|16|TRBJ1-5|.
TGCAGTGCTAGAGAAGCGGGGGGCGTGGGCAATCAGCCCCAGCATTTT
CSAREAGGVGNQPQHF
>.|TRBV5-1|13|TRBJ2-3|.
TGCGCCAGCAACACCAACCCCACAGATACGCAGTATTTT
CASNTNPTDTQYF
>.|TRBV5-1|17|TRBJ2-5|.
TGCGCCAGCAGCGGGGGGTTACAGCAACATAGGGCAGAGACCCAGTACTTC
CASSGGLQQHRAETQYF
>.|TRBV5-4|15|TRBJ1-1|few
TGTGCCAGCAGCCCAGACAGGACATCAAACACTGAAGCTTTCTTT
CASSPDRTSNTEAFF
>TRBD2|TRBV20-1|13|TRBJ2-5|few
TGCAGTGCCCTTAGCGGGGCAGTAGAGACCCAGTACTTC
CSALSGAVETQYF
>.|TRBV7-9|13|TRBJ2-7|few
TGTGCCAGCAGCTTATTAGACAAAGGAGAGCAGTACTTC
CASSLLDKGEQYF
>.|TRBV7-9|15|TRBJ2-1|.
TGTGCCAGCAGCTTAGCGTCAGGGAAGGGTCCCGAGCAGTTCTTC
CASSLASGKGPEQFF
>.|TRBV27|16|TRBJ2-6|few
TGTGCCAGCTCTATGAGGGTGGACTTTGGGGCCAACGTCCTGACTTTC
CASSMRVDFGANVLTF
>.|TRBV2|14|TRBJ2-1|.
TGTGCCAGCAGTGACGGGACTCCCGAGCGGGAGCAGTTCTTC
CASSDGTPEREQFF
>TRBD1|TRBV7-6|16|TRBJ2-3|few
TGTGCCAGCAGCCTCGGACAGGGGATCAGCACAGATACGCAGTATTTT
CASSLGQGISTDTQYF
>.|TRBV27|16|TRBJ1-2|few
TGTGCCAGCAGTACGACCGGGACCTACTTAGGAGGAGGCTACACCTTC
CASSTTGTYLGGGYTF
>TRBD1|TRBV12-3/TRBV12-4|15|TRBJ1-5|.
TGTGCCAGCAGCCAGACAGGGGGCCGCAATCAGCCCCAGCATTTT
CASSQTGGRNQPQHF
>TRBD2|TRBV29-1|15|TRBJ2-1|.
TGCAGCGTTGATGAAGCGGGAGGGACCTACAATGAGCAGTTCTTC
CSVDEAGGTYNEQFF
>TRBD1|TRBV10-3|12|TRBJ2-1|.
TGTGCCACCTTGACAGGGGGCGGTGAGCAGTTCTTC
CATLTGGGEQFF
>.|TRBV3-1|14|TRBJ2-5|.
TGTGCCAGCAGCCAAGAGCCAAACCAAGAGACCCAGTACTTC
CASSQEPNQETQYF
>.|TRBV28|14|TRBJ1-1|few
TGTGCCAGCACCGATACAGCGCGGTGGGCTGAAGCTTTCTTT
CASTDTARWAEAFF